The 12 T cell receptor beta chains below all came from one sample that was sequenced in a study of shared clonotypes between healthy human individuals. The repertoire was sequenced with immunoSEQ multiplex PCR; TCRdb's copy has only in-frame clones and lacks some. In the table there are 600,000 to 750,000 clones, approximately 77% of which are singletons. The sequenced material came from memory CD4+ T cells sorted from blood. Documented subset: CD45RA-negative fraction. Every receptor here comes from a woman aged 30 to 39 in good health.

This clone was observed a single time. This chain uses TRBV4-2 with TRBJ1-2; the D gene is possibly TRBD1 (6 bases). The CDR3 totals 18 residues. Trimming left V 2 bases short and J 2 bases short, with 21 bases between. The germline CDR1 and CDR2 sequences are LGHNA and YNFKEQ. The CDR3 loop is CASSQPIPYRGGNYGYTF. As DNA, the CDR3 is TGTGCCAGCAGCCAACCGATACCCTATAGGGGGGGAAACTATGGCTACACCTTC.

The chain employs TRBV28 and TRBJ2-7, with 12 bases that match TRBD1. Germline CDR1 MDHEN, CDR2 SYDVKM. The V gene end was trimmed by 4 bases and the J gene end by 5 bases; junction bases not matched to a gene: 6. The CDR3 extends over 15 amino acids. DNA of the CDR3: TGTGCCAGCAGTTCATACGGGACAGGGGGCCACGAGCAGTACTTC. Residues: CASSSYGTGGHEQYF.

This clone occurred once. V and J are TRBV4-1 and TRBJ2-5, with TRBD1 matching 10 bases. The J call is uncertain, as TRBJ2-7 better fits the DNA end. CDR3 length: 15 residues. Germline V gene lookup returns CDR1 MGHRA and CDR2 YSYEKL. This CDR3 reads CASSQVPGQGNEQYF. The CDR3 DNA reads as TGCGCCAGCAGCCAAGTACCGGGACAGGGGAACGAGCAGTACTTC.

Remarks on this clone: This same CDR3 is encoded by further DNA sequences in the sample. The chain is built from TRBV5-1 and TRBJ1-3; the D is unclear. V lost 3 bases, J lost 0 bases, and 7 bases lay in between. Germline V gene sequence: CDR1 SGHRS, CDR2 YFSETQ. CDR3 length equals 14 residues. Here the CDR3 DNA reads TGCGCCAGCAGCTCTGGCGGCTCTGGAAACACCATATATTTT. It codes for CASSSGGSGNTIYF.

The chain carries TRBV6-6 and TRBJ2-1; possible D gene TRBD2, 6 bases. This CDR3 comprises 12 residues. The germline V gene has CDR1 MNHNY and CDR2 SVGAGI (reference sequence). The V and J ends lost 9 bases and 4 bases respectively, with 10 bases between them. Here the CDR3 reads CASGTPYNEQFF. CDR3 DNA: TGTGCCAGTGGGACTCCTTACAATGAGCAGTTCTTC.

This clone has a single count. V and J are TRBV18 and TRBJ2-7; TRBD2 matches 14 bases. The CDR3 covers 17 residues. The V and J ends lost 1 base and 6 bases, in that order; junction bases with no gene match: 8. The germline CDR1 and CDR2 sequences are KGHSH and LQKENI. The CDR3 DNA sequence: TGTGCCAGCTCACCACAAGGGACTAGCGGGAGTTTTTCCGAGCAGTACTTC. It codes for CASSPQGTSGSFSEQYF.

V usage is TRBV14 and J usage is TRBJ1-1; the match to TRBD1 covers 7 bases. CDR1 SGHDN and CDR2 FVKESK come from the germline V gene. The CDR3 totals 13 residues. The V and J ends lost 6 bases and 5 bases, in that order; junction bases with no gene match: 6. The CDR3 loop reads CASSSDRTTEAFF. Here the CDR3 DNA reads TGTGCCAGCAGTTCGGACAGGACGACTGAAGCTTTCTTT. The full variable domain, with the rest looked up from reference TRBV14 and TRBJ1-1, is EAGVTQFPSHSVIEKGQTVTLRCDPISGHDNLYWYRRVMGKEIKFLLHFVKESKQDESGMPNNRFLAERTGGTYSTLKVQPAELEDSGVYFCASSSDRTTEAFFGQGTRLTVV.

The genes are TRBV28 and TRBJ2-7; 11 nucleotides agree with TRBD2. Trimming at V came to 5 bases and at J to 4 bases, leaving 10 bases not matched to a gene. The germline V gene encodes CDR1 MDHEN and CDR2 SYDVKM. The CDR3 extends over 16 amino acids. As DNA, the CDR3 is TGTGCCAGCAGTACCCCCGGGGCTAGCGGGAGGTACGAGCAGTACTTC. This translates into CASSTPGASGRYEQYF.

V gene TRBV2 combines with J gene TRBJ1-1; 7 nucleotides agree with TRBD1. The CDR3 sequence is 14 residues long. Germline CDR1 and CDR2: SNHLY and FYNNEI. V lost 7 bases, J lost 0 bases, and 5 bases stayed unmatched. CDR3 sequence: CASTSTGVNTEAFF. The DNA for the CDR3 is TGTGCCAGCACTTCCACAGGGGTGAACACTGAAGCTTTCTTT.

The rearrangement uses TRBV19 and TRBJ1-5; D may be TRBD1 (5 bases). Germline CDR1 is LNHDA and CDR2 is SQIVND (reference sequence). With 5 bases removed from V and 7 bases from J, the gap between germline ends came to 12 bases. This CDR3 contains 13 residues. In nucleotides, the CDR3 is TGTGCCAGTAGTCTACGGGACGAGCAGCCCCAGCATTTT. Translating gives CASSLRDEQPQHF.

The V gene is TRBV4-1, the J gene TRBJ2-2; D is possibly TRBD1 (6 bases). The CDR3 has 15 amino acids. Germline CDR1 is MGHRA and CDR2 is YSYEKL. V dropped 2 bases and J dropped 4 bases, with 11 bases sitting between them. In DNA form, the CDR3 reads TGCGCCAGCAGCCAATCAGGGGTAGTCACCGGGGAGCTGTTTTTT. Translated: CASSQSGVVTGELFF.

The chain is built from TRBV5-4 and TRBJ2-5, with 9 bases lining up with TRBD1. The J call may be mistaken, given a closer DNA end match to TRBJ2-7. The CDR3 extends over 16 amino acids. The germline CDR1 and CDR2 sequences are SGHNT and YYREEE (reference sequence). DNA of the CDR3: TGTGCCAGCAGCCCCAAGCTGGGACAGGGTTCGGGCGAGCAGTACTTC. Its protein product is CASSPKLGQGSGEQYF.